This TCR beta chain emerged from a study of CD8+CD57+ T cells in acquired aplastic anemia. Across the whole study: Healthy donors yielded some 9.9 million CD4+ cell reads on average.

The template used for profiling TCR beta VDJ and CDR3 was genomic DNA. TCRdb called the reads again in MiXCR, with one record for every CDR3 protein. The sample has around 150,000 distinct CDR3 sequences; approximately 44% are singletons. This clonotype was seen repeatedly, ten times or more. Its specificity is unknown. This CDR3 spans 14 amino acids. The germline V and J ends were trimmed by 4 bases and 3 bases, with 10 bases remaining between them. Study-level results: Controls and patients did not differ significantly in CD8+ Simpson's diversity. Around 29 CD8+ CDR3 sequences were shared between patients and controls.

This chain uses TRBV12-3 or TRBV12-4 with TRBJ2-4; no clear D gene. This receptor was taken from a human donor in good health. Material for sequencing was sorted CD4+, CD8+, or CD8+CD57+ T cells (not recorded which) from PBMCs. The CDR3 DNA follows: TGTGCCAGCAGTTCCACTGTGGACAAAAACATTCAGTACTTC. This gives the protein CASSSTVDKNIQYF.